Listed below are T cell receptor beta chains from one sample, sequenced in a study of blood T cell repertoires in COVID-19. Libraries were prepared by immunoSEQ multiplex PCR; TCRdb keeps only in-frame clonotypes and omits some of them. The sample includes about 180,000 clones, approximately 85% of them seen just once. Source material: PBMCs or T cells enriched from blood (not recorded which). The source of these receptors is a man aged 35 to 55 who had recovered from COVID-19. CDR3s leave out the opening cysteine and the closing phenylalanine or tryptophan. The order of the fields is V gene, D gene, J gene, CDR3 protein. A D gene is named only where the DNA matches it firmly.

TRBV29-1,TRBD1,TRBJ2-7,SVEGRTGSSYEQY
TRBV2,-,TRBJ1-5,ASSEARGNQPQH
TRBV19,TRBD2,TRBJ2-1,ASRDPGSGDFNEQF
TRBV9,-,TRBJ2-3,ASSVVQSTDTQY
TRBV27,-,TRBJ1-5,ASSTLDRSNQPQH
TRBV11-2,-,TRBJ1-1,ASSLARGLGFNTEAF
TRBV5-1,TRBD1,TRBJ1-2,ASSSGGNYGYT
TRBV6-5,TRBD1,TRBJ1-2,ASSYSAQGYRGYT
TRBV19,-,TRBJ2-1,ASQGPGGRSSYNEQF
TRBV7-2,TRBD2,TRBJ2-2,ASSRLPGLAGERAGELF
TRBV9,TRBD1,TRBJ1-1,ASSLGTGSNTEAF
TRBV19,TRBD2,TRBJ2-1,ASSMARAGGPANEQF
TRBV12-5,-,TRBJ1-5,ASGLGQGNQPQH
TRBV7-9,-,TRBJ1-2,ASSLVAGNYGYT
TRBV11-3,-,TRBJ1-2,ASSLSEGDYGYT
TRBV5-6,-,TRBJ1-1,ASSLGVTVNTEAF
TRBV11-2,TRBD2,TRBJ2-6,ASSLPKLAGGSGANVLT
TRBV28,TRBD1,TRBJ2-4,ASSEPRGLAKNIQY
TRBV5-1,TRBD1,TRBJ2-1,ASSSGQGYNEQF
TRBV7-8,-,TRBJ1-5,ASSLVGRNQPQH
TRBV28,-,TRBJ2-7,ASSPPRREEQY
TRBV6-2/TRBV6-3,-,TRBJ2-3,ASSYSRGQSTDTQY
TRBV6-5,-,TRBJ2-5,ASTGREYQETQY
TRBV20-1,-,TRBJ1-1,SAFKNTEAF
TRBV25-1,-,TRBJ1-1,ASSESLRGATEAF
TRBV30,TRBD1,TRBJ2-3,AWIRLQGEFLTDTQY
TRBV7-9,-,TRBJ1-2,ASTQSGDNYGYT
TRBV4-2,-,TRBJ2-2,ASSQEQGGFTGELF
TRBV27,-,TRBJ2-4,ASRPLGGGAKNIQY
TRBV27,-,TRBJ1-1,ASSLGPRVNTEAF
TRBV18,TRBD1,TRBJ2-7,ASSPGTASYEQY
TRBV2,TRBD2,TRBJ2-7,ASSLLTTSGSLTLSYEQY
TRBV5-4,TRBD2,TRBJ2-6,ASSPPRGGFSGANVLT
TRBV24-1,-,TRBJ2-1,ATSDPWKGDYNEQF
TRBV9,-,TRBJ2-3,ASSPSGSFTDTQY
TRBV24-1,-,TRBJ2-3,ATNSPLTDTQY
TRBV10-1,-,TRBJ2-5,ASSFTSGETQY
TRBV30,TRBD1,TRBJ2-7,AYGTGGSYEQY
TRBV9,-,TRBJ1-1,ASSVAADREAF
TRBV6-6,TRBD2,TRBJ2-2,ASKSGGAGTGELF
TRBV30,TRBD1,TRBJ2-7,GTGQGYEQY